A selection of T cell receptor beta chains follows, all from one sample in a study of tumor-infiltrating lymphocytes in localized non-small cell lung cancer. Sequencing was performed with immunoSEQ multiplex PCR; in TCRdb, only in-frame clones are kept and a portion is missing. Among over 5,500 clones listed, under 80% were seen once. The material sequenced was uninvolved lung tissue not adjacent to the tumor. Receptor source: a human donor with non-small cell lung cancer. The CDR3 runs from the conserved cysteine through the conserved F or W. Fields, in order: clone size, D gene, J gene, V gene, CDR3 DNA, CDR3 protein. D genes are given only for firm matches. A clone size is listed for some rows: how often the clone was seen (once, few, many), or a class if it is expanded.

>.|TRBD1|TRBJ1-2|TRBV7-9
TGTGCCAGCAGCTTTGCCGGGGACAGGGGAACGGAAAGAGGCTACACCTTC
CASSFAGDRGTERGYTF
>.|.|TRBJ1-2|TRBV6-6
TGTGCCAGCGAGTCCGCCCGAAGTGACTATGGCTACACCTTC
CASESARSDYGYTF
>.|TRBD1|TRBJ2-7|TRBV7-9
TGTGCCAGCAGCTTAGAGGGACAGGCCGAGCAGTACTTC
CASSLEGQAEQYF
>.|.|TRBJ2-6|TRBV30
TGTGCCTGGAGTGCGGATGCTGGGGCCAACGTCCTGACTTTC
CAWSADAGANVLTF
>.|.|TRBJ1-5|TRBV4-1
TGCGCCAGCAGCCATCAACAGGTGGCCACAGGTCAGCCCCAGCATTTT
CASSHQQVATGQPQHF
>.|.|TRBJ2-7|TRBV6-1
TGTGCCAGCAGTGAAGCAGGGGACGGTACCTACGAGCAGTACTTC
CASSEAGDGTYEQYF
>.|TRBD1|TRBJ1-2|TRBV2
TGTGCCAGCATCCCGGGACAGGCCTATGGCTACACCTTC
CASIPGQAYGYTF
>.|.|TRBJ2-7|TRBV6-5
TGTGCCAGCAGTTCCGGGACGATATCCTACGAGCAGTACTTC
CASSSGTISYEQYF
>.|.|TRBJ1-2|TRBV5-5
TGTGCCAGCGGAACAGTGAATAACTATGGCTACACCTTC
CASGTVNNYGYTF
>once|.|TRBJ2-3|TRBV6-6
TGTGCCAGCGGAACAGATACGCAGTATTTT
CASGTDTQYF